This T cell receptor (beta chain) was identified during a study of T cell repertoires in cytomegalovirus infection. Study at large: Public TCR beta signatures provided an indication of both CMV infection and a matching HLA type.

Notes on this clonotype: Its antigen is still unknown.

Study-wide results and limits: HLA-C-restricted CMV clonotypes gave the most frequent clonotype in two of eight donors. Cumulative public TCR beta family frequency identified CMV carriers with the relevant HLA.

The CDR3 is 14 amino acids. The germline V gene has CDR1 SGHAT and CDR2 FQNNGV. V shed 5 bases and J shed 1 base, with 9 bases lying between them. Via MiXCR, TCRdb re-called the reads, giving one row per CDR3 protein. The sample contains around 130,000 distinct CDR3 sequences, 20% to 30% of which appear only once. This chain connects TRBV11-2 to TRBJ2-4; no clear D gene. This sequence was found in a human donor in good health (CMV status not recorded). Some clones in this sample may be carry-over from other donors' samples. Input material: PBMCs, sequenced either directly or after in vitro stimulation (not recorded which). CDR3 sequence reads: CASSPLGAKNIQYF. CDR3 bases: TGTGCCAGCAGCCCACTGGGGGCCAAAAACATTCAGTACTTC.